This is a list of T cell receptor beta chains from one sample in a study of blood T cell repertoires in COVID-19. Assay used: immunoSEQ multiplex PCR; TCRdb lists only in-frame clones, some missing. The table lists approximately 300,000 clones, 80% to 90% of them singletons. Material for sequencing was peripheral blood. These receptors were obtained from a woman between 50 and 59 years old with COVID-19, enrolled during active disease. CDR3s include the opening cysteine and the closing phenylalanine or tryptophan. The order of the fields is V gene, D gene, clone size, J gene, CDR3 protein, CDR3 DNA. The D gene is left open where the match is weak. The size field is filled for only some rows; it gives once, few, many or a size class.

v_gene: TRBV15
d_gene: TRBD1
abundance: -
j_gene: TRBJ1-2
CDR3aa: CATTMGQGSVDLGYTF
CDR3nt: TGTGCCACCACCATGGGACAGGGGTCGGTGGATCTTGGCTACACCTTC

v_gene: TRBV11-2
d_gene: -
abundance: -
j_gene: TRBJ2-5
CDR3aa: CASSLTGVRETQYF
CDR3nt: TGTGCCAGCAGCTTGACAGGCGTCCGGGAGACCCAGTACTTC

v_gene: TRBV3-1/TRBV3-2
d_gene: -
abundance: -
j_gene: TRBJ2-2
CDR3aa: CASSSGDRELFF
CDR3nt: TGTGCCAGCAGCTCGGGGGACCGGGAGCTGTTTTTT

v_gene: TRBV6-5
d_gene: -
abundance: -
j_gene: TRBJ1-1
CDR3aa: CASSLGQNTEAFF
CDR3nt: TGTGCCAGCAGTCTGGGGCAGAACACTGAAGCTTTCTTT

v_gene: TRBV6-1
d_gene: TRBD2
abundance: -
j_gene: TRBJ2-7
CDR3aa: CASRPLAGDSYEQYF
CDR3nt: TGTGCCAGCAGACCTCTAGCGGGAGACTCCTACGAGCAGTACTTC

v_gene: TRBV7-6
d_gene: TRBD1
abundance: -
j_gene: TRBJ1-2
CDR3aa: CASSLVLGDRDGYTF
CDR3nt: TGTGCCAGCAGCTTAGTTTTAGGGGACAGGGATGGCTACACCTTC

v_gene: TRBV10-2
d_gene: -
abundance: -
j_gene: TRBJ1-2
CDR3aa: CASSESGRGGGYTF
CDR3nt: TGCGCCAGCAGTGAGTCAGGCAGAGGGGGTGGCTACACCTTC

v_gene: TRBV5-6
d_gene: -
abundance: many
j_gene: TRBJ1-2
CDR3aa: CASSWEGLANYGYTF
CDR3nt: TGTGCCAGCAGCTGGGAGGGTTTGGCGAACTATGGCTACACCTTC

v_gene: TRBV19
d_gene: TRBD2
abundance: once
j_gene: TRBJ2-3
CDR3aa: CASSIQRGTQYF
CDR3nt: TGTGCCAGTAGTATCCAGCGGGGAACGCAGTATTTT

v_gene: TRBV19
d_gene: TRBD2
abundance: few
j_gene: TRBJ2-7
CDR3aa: CASTPRSGSPEQYF
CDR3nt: TGTGCCAGTACCCCGAGGAGCGGGAGTCCCGAGCAGTACTTC

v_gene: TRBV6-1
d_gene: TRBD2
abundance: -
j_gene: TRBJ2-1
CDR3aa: CASSEYEAGGPRDEQFF
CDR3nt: TGTGCCAGCAGTGAATATGAGGCGGGAGGCCCCAGGGATGAGCAGTTCTTC

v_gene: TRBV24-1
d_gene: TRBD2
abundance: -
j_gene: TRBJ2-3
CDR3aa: CATSPPSGNADTQYF
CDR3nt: TGTGCCACCAGTCCCCCTAGCGGGAACGCAGATACGCAGTATTTT

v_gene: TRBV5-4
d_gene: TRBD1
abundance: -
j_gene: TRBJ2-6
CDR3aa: CASSSPGQGAQGANVLTF
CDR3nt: TGTGCCAGCAGCTCCCCCGGACAGGGGGCGCAAGGGGCCAACGTCCTGACTTTC

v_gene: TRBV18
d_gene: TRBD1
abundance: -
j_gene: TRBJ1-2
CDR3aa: CASSPTGVSYGYTF
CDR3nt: TGTGCCAGCTCACCCACAGGGGTCAGCTATGGCTACACCTTC

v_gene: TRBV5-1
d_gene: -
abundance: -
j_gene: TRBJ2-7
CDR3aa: CASSLVAGNYEQYF
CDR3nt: TGCGCCAGCAGCTTGGTCGCGGGGAACTACGAGCAGTACTTC

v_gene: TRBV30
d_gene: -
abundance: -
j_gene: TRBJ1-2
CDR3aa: CAWRGAWVYGYTF
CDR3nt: TGTGCCTGGAGGGGAGCGTGGGTCTATGGCTACACCTTC

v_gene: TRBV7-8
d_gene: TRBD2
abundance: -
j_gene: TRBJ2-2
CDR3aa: CASSFRLAGLTGELFF
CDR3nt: TGTGCCAGCAGCTTCCGACTAGCGGGTCTCACCGGGGAGCTGTTTTTT

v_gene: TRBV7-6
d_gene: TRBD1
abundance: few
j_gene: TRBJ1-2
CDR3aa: CASSLVVGSGGSNYGYTF
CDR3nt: TGTGCCAGCAGCTTAGTAGTTGGGTCAGGGGGATCTAACTATGGCTACACCTTC

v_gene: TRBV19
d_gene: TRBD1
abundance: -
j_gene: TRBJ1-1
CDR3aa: CASSERQGRAFF
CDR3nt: TGTGCCAGTAGTGAGCGACAGGGGAGGGCTTTCTTT

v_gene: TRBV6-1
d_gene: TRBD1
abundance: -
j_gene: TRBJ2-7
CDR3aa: CASSEALRRGQGREQYF
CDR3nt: TGTGCCAGCAGTGAAGCGCTTCGCCGGGGACAGGGCCGCGAGCAGTACTTC

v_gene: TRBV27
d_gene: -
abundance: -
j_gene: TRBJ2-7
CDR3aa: CASSLSITDTYEQYF
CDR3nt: TGTGCCAGCAGTTTATCAATTACGGACACCTACGAGCAGTACTTC

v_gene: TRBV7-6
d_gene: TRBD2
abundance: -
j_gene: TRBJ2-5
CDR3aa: CASSRRLAGQETQYF
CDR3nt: TGTGCCAGCAGCCGCAGACTAGCGGGACAAGAGACCCAGTACTTC

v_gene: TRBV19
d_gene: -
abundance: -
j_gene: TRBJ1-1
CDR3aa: CASSYADTEAFF
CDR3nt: TGTGCCAGTAGTTATGCGGACACTGAAGCTTTCTTT

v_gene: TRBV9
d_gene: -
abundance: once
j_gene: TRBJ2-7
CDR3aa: CASSLTDRPYSYEQYF
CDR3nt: TGTGCCAGCAGCCTTACGGACAGACCTTACTCCTACGAGCAGTACTTC

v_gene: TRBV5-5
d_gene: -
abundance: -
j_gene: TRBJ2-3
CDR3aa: CASSLEGGGGTADTQYF
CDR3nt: TGTGCCAGCAGCTTGGAAGGGGGGGGTGGCACGGCAGATACGCAGTATTTT

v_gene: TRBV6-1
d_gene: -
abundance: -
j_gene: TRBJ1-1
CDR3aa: CASSEAGGRGTEAFF
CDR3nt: TGTGCCAGCAGTGAAGCGGGGGGAAGGGGCACTGAAGCTTTCTTT

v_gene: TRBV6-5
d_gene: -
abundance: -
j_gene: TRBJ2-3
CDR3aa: CASSYSSRGTDTQYF
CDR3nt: TGTGCCAGCAGTTACTCGAGTAGGGGAACAGATACGCAGTATTTT

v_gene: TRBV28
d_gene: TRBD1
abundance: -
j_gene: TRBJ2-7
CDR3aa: CASSSPFSDRGRDEQYF
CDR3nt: TGTGCCAGCAGTTCCCCGTTTTCGGACAGGGGTAGAGACGAGCAGTACTTC

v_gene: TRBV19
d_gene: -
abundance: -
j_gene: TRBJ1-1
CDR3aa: CASSLGLRNTEAFF
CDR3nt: TGTGCCAGTAGTTTGGGGCTTAGGAACACTGAAGCTTTCTTT

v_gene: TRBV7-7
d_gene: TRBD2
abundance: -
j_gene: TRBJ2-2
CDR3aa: CASSSREGAGELFF
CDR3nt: TGTGCCAGCAGCTCGCGGGAGGGGGCCGGGGAGCTGTTTTTT

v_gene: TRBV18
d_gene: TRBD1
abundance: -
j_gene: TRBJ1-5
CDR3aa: CASSTTGQDNQPQHF
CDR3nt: TGTGCCAGCTCAACGACAGGGCAGGACAATCAGCCCCAGCATTTT

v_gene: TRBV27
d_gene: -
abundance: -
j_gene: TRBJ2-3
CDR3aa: CASSLSTDTQYF
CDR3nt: TGTGCCAGCAGCCTTAGCACAGATACGCAGTATTTT

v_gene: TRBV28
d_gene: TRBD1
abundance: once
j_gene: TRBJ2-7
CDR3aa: CASNSGTGGAYEQYF
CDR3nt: TGTGCCAGCAATTCCGGGACAGGGGGCGCGTACGAGCAGTACTTC

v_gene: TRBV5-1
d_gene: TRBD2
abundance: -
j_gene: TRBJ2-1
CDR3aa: CARSLAGTRGGGGPYNEQFF
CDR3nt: TGCGCCCGCAGCTTGGCCGGGACTCGCGGGGGCGGGGGGCCCTACAATGAGCAGTTCTTC

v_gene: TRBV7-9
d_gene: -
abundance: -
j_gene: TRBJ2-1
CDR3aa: CASSLNLARNNEQFF
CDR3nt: TGTGCCAGCAGCTTAAACCTAGCGAGAAACAATGAGCAGTTCTTC

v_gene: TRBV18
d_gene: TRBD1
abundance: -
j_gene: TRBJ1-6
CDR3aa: CASSPTLSQGARNSPLHF
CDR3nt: TGTGCCAGCTCACCAACGCTCTCCCAGGGGGCGCGGAATTCACCCCTCCACTTT

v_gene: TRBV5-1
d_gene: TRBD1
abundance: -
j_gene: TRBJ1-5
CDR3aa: CASSLTGGVQPQHF
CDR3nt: TGCGCCAGCAGCCTGACAGGGGGCGTTCAGCCCCAGCATTTT

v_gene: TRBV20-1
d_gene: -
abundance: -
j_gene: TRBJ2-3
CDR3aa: CSASRGDTQYF
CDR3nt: TGCAGTGCCTCAAGAGGGGATACGCAGTATTTT

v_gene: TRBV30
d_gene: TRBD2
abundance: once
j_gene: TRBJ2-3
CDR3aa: CAWSVLAGTSTDTQYF
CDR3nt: TGTGCCTGGAGTGTGCTAGCGGGAACTAGCACAGATACGCAGTATTTT

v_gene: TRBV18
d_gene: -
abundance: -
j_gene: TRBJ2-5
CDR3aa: CASSPGTFQETQYF
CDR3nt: TGTGCCAGCTCACCCGGGACTTTCCAAGAGACCCAGTACTTC

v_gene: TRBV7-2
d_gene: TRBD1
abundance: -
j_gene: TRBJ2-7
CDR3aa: CASSLSPGGGYEQYF
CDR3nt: TGTGCCAGCAGCTTAAGCCCAGGGGGCGGTTACGAGCAGTACTTC

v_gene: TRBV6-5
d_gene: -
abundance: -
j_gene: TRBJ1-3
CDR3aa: CASSYGQFYSGNTIYF
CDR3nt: TGTGCCAGCAGTTACGGGCAGTTCTACTCTGGAAACACCATATATTTT

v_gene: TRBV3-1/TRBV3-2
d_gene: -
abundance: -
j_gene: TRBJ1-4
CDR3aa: CASSLGGEGLFF
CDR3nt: TGTGCCAGCAGCCTCGGGGGGGAAGGACTGTTTTTT

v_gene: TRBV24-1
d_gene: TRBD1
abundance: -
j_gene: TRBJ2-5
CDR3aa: CATSEPGQGAETQYF
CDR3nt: TGTGCCACCAGTGAACCGGGACAGGGTGCGGAGACCCAGTACTTC

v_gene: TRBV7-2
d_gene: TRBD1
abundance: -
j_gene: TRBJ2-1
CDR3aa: CASSSAGGTYNEQFF
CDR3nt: TGTGCCAGCAGCTCCGCAGGGGGCACCTACAATGAGCAGTTCTTC

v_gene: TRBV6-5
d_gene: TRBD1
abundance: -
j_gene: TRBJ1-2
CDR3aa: CASSYRGRVYGYTF
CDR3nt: TGTGCCAGCAGTTACAGGGGGCGCGTCTATGGCTACACCTTC

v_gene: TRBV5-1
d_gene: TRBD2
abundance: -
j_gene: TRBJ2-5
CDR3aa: CASSSGGTSGQETQYF
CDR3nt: TGCGCCAGCAGCTCGGGGGGGACTAGCGGACAAGAGACCCAGTACTTC

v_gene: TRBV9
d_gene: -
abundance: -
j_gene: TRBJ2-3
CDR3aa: CASSVTGLSTDTQYF
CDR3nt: TGTGCCAGCAGCGTTACGGGACTCAGCACAGATACGCAGTATTTT

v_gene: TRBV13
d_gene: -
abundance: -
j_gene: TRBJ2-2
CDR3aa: CASTNFPSFGRNTGELFF
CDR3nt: TGTGCCAGCACTAATTTCCCCTCTTTCGGGAGGAACACCGGGGAGCTGTTTTTT

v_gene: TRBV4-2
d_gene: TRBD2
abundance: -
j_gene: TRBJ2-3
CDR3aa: CASSPGTSGRDTQYF
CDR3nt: TGTGCCAGCAGCCCCGGGACTAGCGGAAGAGATACGCAGTATTTT

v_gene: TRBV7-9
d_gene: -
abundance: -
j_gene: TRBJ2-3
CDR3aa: CASSRESVDTDTQYF
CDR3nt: TGTGCCAGCAGCCGGGAGTCGGTGGACACAGATACGCAGTATTTT

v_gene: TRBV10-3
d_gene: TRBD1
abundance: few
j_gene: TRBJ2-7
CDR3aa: CAISFGQGSYEQYF
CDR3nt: TGTGCCATCAGTTTCGGACAGGGATCCTACGAGCAGTACTTC

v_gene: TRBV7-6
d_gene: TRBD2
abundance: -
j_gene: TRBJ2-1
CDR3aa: CASSLTRRRTSGSNEQFF
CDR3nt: TGTGCCAGCAGCTTAACTCGTCGGAGGACTAGCGGGTCTAATGAGCAGTTCTTC

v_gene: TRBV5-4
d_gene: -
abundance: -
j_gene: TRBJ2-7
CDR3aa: CASSLGGFDYEQYF
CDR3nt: TGTGCCAGCAGCTTGGGAGGATTCGACTACGAGCAGTACTTC

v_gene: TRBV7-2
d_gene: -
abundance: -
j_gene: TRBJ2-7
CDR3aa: CASSLRQSYEQYF
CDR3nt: TGTGCCAGCAGCTTACGACAGAGTTACGAGCAGTACTTC

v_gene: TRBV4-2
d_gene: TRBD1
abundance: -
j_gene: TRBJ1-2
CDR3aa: CASSQDPGTGGNYGYTF
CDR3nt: TGTGCCAGCAGCCAAGACCCAGGGACAGGGGGGAACTATGGCTACACCTTC

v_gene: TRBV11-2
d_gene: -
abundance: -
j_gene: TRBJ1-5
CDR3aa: CASSLSGNNQPQHF
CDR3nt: TGTGCCAGCAGCTTATCGGGAAACAATCAGCCCCAGCATTTT